Presented here are 9 T cell receptor beta chains from one specimen sequenced in a study of shared clonotypes between healthy human individuals (dated by TCRdb to the early 2020s). Libraries were prepared through the immunoSEQ multiplex PCR assay. As stored in TCRdb, this immuneACCESS dataset retains in-frame rearrangements with V and J assigned. A fraction of the clones does not appear; measured against another copy, unresolved V genes explain less than half of the discrepancy, and the remainder lacks a known reason. The sample includes approximately 2.5 million clones, with roughly 93% observed a single time. About 0.39% of the sample comes from the top ten. Sequencing input: naive CD4+ T cells from PBMCs. Reading the label with the study, this specimen's cell subset or site is: CD45RA+ positively selected. The receptors originated from a man younger than 30 in good health. Some clones in this sample may be carry-over from other donors' samples.

The chain couples TRBV7-3 to TRBJ1-1, with D hard to call. CDR3 size: 12 residues. Germline V gene data show CDR1 as SGHTA and CDR2 as FQGTGA. V lost 8 bases and J 3 bases, leaving 10 bases between the germline ends. CDR3 nucleotide sequence: TGTGCCAGCCCCACGGACTACACTGAAGCTTTCTTT. It encodes CASPTDYTEAFF.

The chain uses TRBV29-1 and TRBJ2-5, with 9 bases identical to TRBD1. This CDR3 is built from 13 residues. Looked up from germline, CDR1 is SQVTM and CDR2 is ANQGSEA. Unmatched junction bases numbered 4, after V lost 4 bases and J lost 4 bases. This CDR3 reads CSVVQGAGETQYF. In DNA form, the CDR3 reads TGCAGCGTTGTACAGGGGGCGGGAGAGACCCAGTACTTC.

This chain uses TRBV29-1 with TRBJ1-1; D is uncertain. The CDR3 extends over 11 amino acids. The V end lost 3 bases, the J end lost 1 base, and 3 bases lay between the germline ends. The V gene's germline CDR1 is SQVTM and CDR2 ANQGSEA. The CDR3 loop reads CSVDGNTEAFF. CDR3 in DNA: TGCAGCGTTGACGGGAACACTGAAGCTTTCTTT.

Notes on this clone: Distinct nucleotide sequences in the sample also encode this CDR3. The chain links TRBV20-1 to TRBJ2-3; D is undetermined. The CDR3 is 11 amino acids. Germline CDR1 and CDR2: DFQATT and SNEGSKA (reference sequence). V was shortened by 3 bases and J by 4 bases, with 5 bases between the two germline ends. Written as DNA, the CDR3 is TGCAGTGCTAGTCGGGCAGATACGCAGTATTTT. Translated, it gives CSASRADTQYF.

The chain employs TRBV14 and TRBJ2-6, with TRBD1 matching 8 bases. Trimming removed 0 bases from V and 0 bases from J; junction bases left unmatched: 4. Germline V CDR1 and CDR2: SGHDN, FVKESK. The CDR3 totals 18 residues. CDR3 loop: CASSQDWDRPSGANVLTF. CDR3 nucleotides: TGTGCCAGCAGCCAAGATTGGGACAGGCCCTCTGGGGCCAACGTCCTGACTTTC.

V usage is TRBV2 and J usage is TRBJ1-1; no reliable D call. Germline CDR1 SNHLY, CDR2 FYNNEI. The CDR3 loop spans 14 amino acids. V gave up 7 bases and J gave up 3 bases, with 15 bases separating them. The CDR3 sequence: CASTQLGPDTEAFF. In nucleotides, the CDR3 is TGTGCCAGCACCCAACTAGGGCCCGACACTGAAGCTTTCTTT.

V is TRBV5-1 and J is TRBJ2-2, with no clear D. Trimming removed 5 bases from V and 8 bases from J, with 16 bases in between. The germline gives CDR1 SGHRS, CDR2 YFSETQ. The CDR3 is 14 amino acids. The CDR3 region is CASREAGGPGELFF. The CDR3 DNA follows: TGCGCCAGCAGAGAAGCCGGTGGGCCGGGGGAGCTGTTTTTT.

This clone was observed a single time. The chain carries TRBV28 and TRBJ1-2; TRBD1 is a possible D gene (6 bases). The CDR3 extends over 15 amino acids. Between the trimmed V and J ends, which lost 4 bases and 2 bases, there was a span of 14 bases. Germline loops: CDR1 MDHEN, CDR2 SYDVKM. The CDR3 nucleotides read TGTGCCAGCAGTTCCGCGGGGGGCAGCAACTATGGCTACACCTTC. Translation: CASSSAGGSNYGYTF.

The V call is TRBV10-3, the J call TRBJ1-3; D not resolved. V was trimmed by 3 bases and J by 0 bases, leaving 9 bases between them. The germline V gene encodes CDR1 ENHRY and CDR2 SYGVKD. The CDR3 spans 15 residues. CDR3 DNA sequence: TGTGCCATCAGTGACCCAGGCAGCTCTGGAAACACCATATATTTT. It translates to CAISDPGSSGNTIYF.